The rows below give T cell receptor beta chains drawn from one sample of a study of CD8 T cells in Susac syndrome. TCRdb independently ran MiXCR on the immunoSEQ multiplex PCR reads; one entry per CDR3 protein. The sample consists of about 180,000 distinct CDR3 sequences, roughly 95% of them appearing once. Sequenced: CD8+ T cells from PBMCs. Every receptor here comes from a human donor with multiple sclerosis. Both conserved end residues are part of each CDR3. Fields, in order: clone size, D gene, V gene, J gene, CDR3 protein, CDR3 DNA. A D gene is named only where the DNA matches it firmly. The size entry is marked missing in some rows and otherwise reads once, few, many or a size class.

clone_size: -; d_call: TRBD1; v_call: TRBV30; j_call: TRBJ2-7; cdr3_aa: CAWSPAGGYEQYF; cdr3_nt: TGTGCCTGGAGCCCCGCAGGGGGATACGAGCAGTACTTC
clone_size: -; d_call: -; v_call: TRBV3-1; j_call: TRBJ1-2; cdr3_aa: CASSPLPGRENYGYTF; cdr3_nt: TGTGCCAGCAGTCCCCTGCCGGGACGGGAGAACTATGGCTACACCTTC
clone_size: -; d_call: -; v_call: TRBV29-1; j_call: TRBJ2-2; cdr3_aa: CSVLANTGELFF; cdr3_nt: TGCAGCGTTCTCGCGAACACCGGGGAGCTGTTTTTT
clone_size: -; d_call: -; v_call: TRBV29-1; j_call: TRBJ1-1; cdr3_aa: CSVVWENTEAFF; cdr3_nt: TGCAGCGTTGTTTGGGAGAACACTGAAGCTTTCTTT
clone_size: -; d_call: -; v_call: TRBV11-2; j_call: TRBJ2-7; cdr3_aa: CASSLDPDSEQYF; cdr3_nt: TGTGCCAGCAGCTTGGACCCGGACTCCGAGCAGTACTTC
clone_size: -; d_call: TRBD1; v_call: TRBV20-1; j_call: TRBJ1-3; cdr3_aa: CRDLRGHSGNTIYF; cdr3_nt: TGCAGAGATCTCAGGGGGCACTCTGGAAACACCATATATTTT
clone_size: -; d_call: -; v_call: TRBV4-1; j_call: TRBJ2-7; cdr3_aa: CASSQSIGYEQYF; cdr3_nt: TGCGCCAGCAGCCAATCAATCGGGTACGAGCAGTACTTC
clone_size: -; d_call: TRBD1; v_call: TRBV27; j_call: TRBJ1-2; cdr3_aa: CASSASAGGNYGYTF; cdr3_nt: TGTGCCAGCAGTGCCTCCGCAGGGGGTAACTATGGCTACACCTTC
clone_size: -; d_call: TRBD2; v_call: TRBV9; j_call: TRBJ2-3; cdr3_aa: CASSAGLAGRTDTQYF; cdr3_nt: TGTGCCAGCAGCGCCGGACTAGCGGGACGCACAGATACGCAGTATTTT
clone_size: -; d_call: -; v_call: TRBV29-1; j_call: TRBJ2-7; cdr3_aa: CSVEGLGESPYEQYF; cdr3_nt: TGCAGCGTTGAAGGCTTAGGGGAATCTCCCTACGAGCAGTACTTC
clone_size: -; d_call: TRBD1; v_call: TRBV27; j_call: TRBJ2-1; cdr3_aa: CASSLSGTVAYNEQFF; cdr3_nt: TGTGCCAGCAGTTTATCGGGGACAGTGGCCTACAATGAGCAGTTCTTC
clone_size: -; d_call: -; v_call: TRBV6-5; j_call: TRBJ1-2; cdr3_aa: CASFPPGYGYTF; cdr3_nt: TGTGCCAGCTTTCCCCCCGGTTATGGCTACACCTTC
clone_size: -; d_call: TRBD2; v_call: TRBV12-3/TRBV12-4; j_call: TRBJ2-3; cdr3_aa: CASSLEREVSDTQYF; cdr3_nt: TGTGCCAGCAGTTTAGAGCGGGAGGTTTCGGATACGCAGTATTTT
clone_size: -; d_call: -; v_call: TRBV5-4; j_call: TRBJ2-1; cdr3_aa: CASSFGDSGDSSYNEQFF; cdr3_nt: TGTGCCAGCAGCTTTGGGGATAGCGGGGACAGCTCCTACAATGAGCAGTTCTTC
clone_size: -; d_call: TRBD1; v_call: TRBV9; j_call: TRBJ1-2; cdr3_aa: CASSVLTGQGGYGYTF; cdr3_nt: TGTGCCAGCAGCGTCCTAACGGGACAGGGCGGCTATGGCTACACCTTC
clone_size: -; d_call: -; v_call: TRBV12-5; j_call: TRBJ2-7; cdr3_aa: CASGGRTYEQYF; cdr3_nt: TGTGCTAGTGGGGGCCGGACCTACGAGCAGTACTTC
clone_size: -; d_call: -; v_call: TRBV14; j_call: TRBJ1-1; cdr3_aa: CASSQLALEDTEAFF; cdr3_nt: TGTGCCAGCAGCCAACTCGCCTTGGAGGACACTGAAGCTTTCTTT
clone_size: -; d_call: -; v_call: TRBV12-3/TRBV12-4; j_call: TRBJ2-1; cdr3_aa: CASSPPVRDEQFF; cdr3_nt: TGTGCCAGCAGTCCCCCAGTTCGGGATGAGCAGTTCTTC
clone_size: -; d_call: -; v_call: TRBV27; j_call: TRBJ2-1; cdr3_aa: CASSLGGASLIF; cdr3_nt: TGTGCCAGCAGTTTAGGGGGGGCCAGCCTGATCTTC
clone_size: -; d_call: -; v_call: TRBV4-1; j_call: TRBJ1-2; cdr3_aa: CASSPDPGRWFYGYTF; cdr3_nt: TGCGCCAGCAGCCCGGATCCGGGACGGTGGTTCTATGGCTACACCTTC
clone_size: -; d_call: TRBD1; v_call: TRBV15; j_call: TRBJ2-1; cdr3_aa: CATGSTGVSWEQFF; cdr3_nt: TGTGCCACCGGTAGCACAGGGGTTTCATGGGAGCAGTTCTTC
clone_size: -; d_call: -; v_call: TRBV7-6; j_call: TRBJ2-7; cdr3_aa: CASSLTPNYEQYF; cdr3_nt: TGTGCCAGCAGCTTAACCCCCAACTACGAGCAGTACTTC
clone_size: once; d_call: -; v_call: TRBV12-3/TRBV12-4; j_call: TRBJ1-1; cdr3_aa: CASTNGGTEAFF; cdr3_nt: TGTGCCAGCACCAATGGGGGCACTGAAGCTTTCTTT
clone_size: -; d_call: TRBD1; v_call: TRBV29-1; j_call: TRBJ2-1; cdr3_aa: CSASGQRSYNEQFF; cdr3_nt: TGCAGCGCCTCGGGACAGAGATCCTACAATGAGCAGTTCTTC
clone_size: -; d_call: TRBD1; v_call: TRBV20-1; j_call: TRBJ1-5; cdr3_aa: CSARDSLSNQPQHF; cdr3_nt: TGCAGTGCCCGGGACAGTCTTAGCAATCAGCCCCAGCATTTT
clone_size: -; d_call: TRBD1; v_call: TRBV29-1; j_call: TRBJ1-1; cdr3_aa: CSVAGQGKTEAFF; cdr3_nt: TGCAGCGTAGCTGGACAGGGTAAGACTGAAGCTTTCTTT
clone_size: -; d_call: -; v_call: TRBV24-1; j_call: TRBJ2-2; cdr3_aa: CATSDFPGELFF; cdr3_nt: TGTGCCACCAGTGATTTCCCCGGGGAGCTGTTTTTT
clone_size: -; d_call: -; v_call: TRBV2; j_call: TRBJ2-7; cdr3_aa: CASKPIEYEQYF; cdr3_nt: TGTGCCAGCAAGCCTATTGAATACGAGCAGTACTTC
clone_size: -; d_call: -; v_call: TRBV2; j_call: TRBJ2-1; cdr3_aa: CASSAGVGVNEQFF; cdr3_nt: TGTGCCAGCAGTGCCGGAGTCGGTGTTAATGAGCAGTTCTTC
clone_size: -; d_call: -; v_call: TRBV29-1; j_call: TRBJ2-7; cdr3_aa: CSIVGQTGEQYF; cdr3_nt: TGCAGCATCGTGGGCCAAACCGGCGAGCAGTACTTC
clone_size: -; d_call: TRBD1; v_call: TRBV28; j_call: TRBJ2-5; cdr3_aa: CASSPGGAGETQYF; cdr3_nt: TGTGCCAGCAGTCCAGGGGGCGCGGGAGAGACCCAGTACTTC
clone_size: -; d_call: -; v_call: TRBV19; j_call: TRBJ2-7; cdr3_aa: CASSISAEYEQYF; cdr3_nt: TGTGCCAGTAGTATTTCGGCCGAATACGAGCAGTACTTC
clone_size: -; d_call: -; v_call: TRBV2; j_call: TRBJ1-2; cdr3_aa: CATLLGLYGYTF; cdr3_nt: TGTGCCACCCTACTCGGGCTCTATGGCTACACCTTC
clone_size: -; d_call: -; v_call: TRBV12-5; j_call: TRBJ2-1; cdr3_aa: CASGTSTGDSYNEQFF; cdr3_nt: TGTGCTAGTGGTACCTCTACAGGCGACTCCTACAATGAGCAGTTCTTC
clone_size: -; d_call: -; v_call: TRBV27; j_call: TRBJ2-7; cdr3_aa: CASSYASSYEQYF; cdr3_nt: TGTGCCAGCAGTTATGCCTCCTCCTACGAGCAGTACTTC
clone_size: once; d_call: -; v_call: TRBV19; j_call: TRBJ2-1; cdr3_aa: CASSITKNYNEQFF; cdr3_nt: TGTGCCAGTAGTATTACTAAGAACTACAATGAGCAGTTCTTC
clone_size: -; d_call: -; v_call: TRBV14; j_call: TRBJ2-3; cdr3_aa: CASSQFRVHTDTQYF; cdr3_nt: TGTGCCAGCAGCCAATTCCGGGTTCACACAGATACGCAGTATTTT
clone_size: -; d_call: -; v_call: TRBV20-1; j_call: TRBJ2-5; cdr3_aa: CSARQLLSPQETQYF; cdr3_nt: TGCAGTGCTAGACAACTCCTTAGCCCCCAAGAGACCCAGTACTTC
clone_size: -; d_call: -; v_call: TRBV6-5; j_call: TRBJ1-5; cdr3_aa: CASKRDTYQPQHF; cdr3_nt: TGTGCCAGCAAGCGCGACACCTATCAGCCCCAGCATTTT
clone_size: -; d_call: TRBD2; v_call: TRBV27; j_call: TRBJ2-7; cdr3_aa: CASREAGGPGEQYF; cdr3_nt: TGTGCCAGTCGGGAGGCGGGAGGGCCGGGAGAGCAGTACTTC
clone_size: -; d_call: -; v_call: TRBV28; j_call: TRBJ1-1; cdr3_aa: CASNGDERSAFF; cdr3_nt: TGTGCCAGCAACGGGGACGAGAGATCAGCTTTCTTT
clone_size: -; d_call: -; v_call: TRBV7-9; j_call: TRBJ2-1; cdr3_aa: CASSTSDNEQFF; cdr3_nt: TGTGCCAGCAGCACGAGTGACAATGAGCAGTTCTTC
clone_size: -; d_call: -; v_call: TRBV12-3/TRBV12-4; j_call: TRBJ2-7; cdr3_aa: CASSFRRVPEQYF; cdr3_nt: TGTGCCAGCAGTTTTCGGCGGGTTCCCGAGCAGTACTTC
clone_size: -; d_call: -; v_call: TRBV9; j_call: TRBJ2-7; cdr3_aa: CASSGPAGAEQYF; cdr3_nt: TGTGCCAGCAGCGGACCCGCAGGGGCCGAGCAGTACTTC
clone_size: -; d_call: -; v_call: TRBV20-1; j_call: TRBJ2-7; cdr3_aa: CSAREGQFREQYF; cdr3_nt: TGCAGTGCTAGAGAAGGACAGTTTCGCGAGCAGTACTTC
clone_size: -; d_call: -; v_call: TRBV27; j_call: TRBJ2-5; cdr3_aa: CASSSGRGQYQETQYF; cdr3_nt: TGTGCCAGCAGTTCCGGGCGGGGACAATACCAAGAGACCCAGTACTTC
clone_size: -; d_call: -; v_call: TRBV2; j_call: TRBJ2-2; cdr3_aa: CASSASAANTGELFF; cdr3_nt: TGTGCCAGCAGTGCTTCCGCAGCGAACACCGGGGAGCTGTTTTTT
clone_size: -; d_call: TRBD1; v_call: TRBV29-1; j_call: TRBJ2-3; cdr3_aa: CSVPYRGTDTQYF; cdr3_nt: TGCAGCGTCCCATACAGGGGAACAGATACGCAGTATTTT
clone_size: -; d_call: TRBD2; v_call: TRBV9; j_call: TRBJ2-5; cdr3_aa: CASSVVSGGDWETQYF; cdr3_nt: TGTGCCAGCAGCGTAGTTTCGGGGGGAGACTGGGAGACCCAGTACTTC
clone_size: -; d_call: TRBD2; v_call: TRBV4-2; j_call: TRBJ2-4; cdr3_aa: CASSQDPLAGGIAKNIQYF; cdr3_nt: TGTGCCAGCAGCCAAGATCCTCTAGCGGGAGGTATAGCCAAAAACATTCAGTACTTC
clone_size: -; d_call: -; v_call: TRBV5-6; j_call: TRBJ2-7; cdr3_aa: CASSPFRPRPSEQYF; cdr3_nt: TGTGCCAGCAGCCCTTTTAGGCCTCGACCATCCGAGCAGTACTTC
clone_size: -; d_call: -; v_call: TRBV9; j_call: TRBJ2-1; cdr3_aa: CASSVEGFNEQFF; cdr3_nt: TGTGCCAGCAGCGTTGAAGGTTTCAATGAGCAGTTCTTC
clone_size: -; d_call: -; v_call: TRBV2; j_call: TRBJ2-5; cdr3_aa: CASSEVMGEETQYF; cdr3_nt: TGTGCCAGCAGTGAAGTGATGGGGGAAGAGACCCAGTACTTC